This T cell receptor (beta chain) was sequenced in a study of blood T cell repertoires in COVID-19. This CDR3 is built from 14 residues. The V and J ends lost 3 bases and 8 bases respectively, with 16 bases between them. The V gene's germline CDR1 is MNHNS and CDR2 SASEGT. Authors' data handling: Nucleated cell counts were estimated from reference gene primer amplification. Repertoires were generated with immunoSEQ multiplex PCR, while TCRdb's copy carries only in-frame clones and drops some. Clone size and the V and J calls come from that table; the DNA yielded D and trimming. The table lists about 150,000 clones, about 82% of them singletons.

The TCR was taken from a woman older than 75 with COVID-19, enrolled during active disease. The rearrangement joins TRBV6-1 to TRBJ1-2; D unclear. The sample was peripheral blood. CDR3 in DNA: TGTGCCAGCAGTGAGGTCTGGCAGACGGAGGGCTACACCTTC. Encoded protein: CASSEVWQTEGYTF.